One sample yielded the 5 T cell receptor beta chains listed below, sequenced in a study of cytomegalovirus exposure and HLA in healthy donors. This PCR relied on a set of 60 Vbeta primers and 13 Jbeta primers. Sequencing was performed with immunoSEQ multiplex PCR; in TCRdb, only in-frame clones are kept and a portion is missing. The sample consists of around 100,000 clones, roughly four fifths of them appearing once. Sequencing was performed on PBMCs. These receptor sequences come from a man aged 35-49 years in good health and CMV-seropositive.

This rearrangement joins TRBV4-1 to TRBJ1-4; D may be TRBD1 (5 bases). The V and J ends lost 5 bases and 3 bases respectively, with 13 bases between them. The germline gives CDR1 MGHRA, CDR2 YSYEKL. CDR3 length: 15 amino acids. The CDR3 sequence: CASSLAGVANEKLFF. The DNA for the CDR3 is TGCGCCAGCAGCTTGGCGGGGGTGGCTAATGAAAAACTGTTTTTT.

The J gene is TRBJ1-2, the V gene TRBV27; TRBD1 matches at 9 bases. This CDR3 is 15 amino acids long. V shed 7 bases and J 7 bases; nucleotides not matched to a gene: 13. The germline V gene has CDR1 MNHEY and CDR2 SMNVEV (reference sequence). The CDR3 DNA sequence: TGTGCCAGCAAAAGGGGAACCGGGACAGGGTCTGGCTACACCTTC. Translation: CASKRGTGTGSGYTF.

This sequence joins TRBV27 and TRBJ2-5; 7 bases align to TRBD2. Germline loops: CDR1 MNHEY, CDR2 SMNVEV (reference sequence). V was pared by 4 bases and J by 2 bases, with 4 bases of the junction left unmatched. The CDR3 covers 14 residues. The CDR3 here is CASSSWGGQETQYF. The DNA of the CDR3 is TGTGCCAGCAGTTCCTGGGGGGGGCAAGAGACCCAGTACTTC.

About this clone: The junction shows a germline mismatch at one end, possibly a read error. The genes are TRBV28 and TRBJ1-4; 7 nucleotides agree with TRBD1. This CDR3 spans 14 amino acids. CDR1 and CDR2 from the germline V gene are MDHEN and SYDVKM. Here the CDR3 DNA reads TGTGCCGGCAGGCAAGACAGGGTGGGTGAAAAACTGTTTTTT. This gives the protein CAGRQDRVGEKLFF.

This chain connects TRBV2 to TRBJ2-3; the D gene is possibly TRBD1 (6 bases). The V end lost 9 bases, the J end lost 4 bases, and 11 bases lay between the germline ends. Germline loops: CDR1 SNHLY, CDR2 FYNNEI. The CDR3 length is 12 residues. The CDR3, as DNA: TGTGCCAGAAGACAGGTAGCAGATACGCAGTATTTT. This encodes CARRQVADTQYF.